The present T cell receptor beta chain was sequenced within a study of cytomegalovirus exposure and HLA in healthy donors. Overall study results and limits: Earlier results showed most TCR beta V segments being productive about 87% or about 30% of the time.

The PCR contained 60 Vbeta and 13 Jbeta primers. Sequencing used immunoSEQ multiplex PCR; TCRdb keeps in-frame clones, though not all of them. The sample lists 130,000 to 150,000 clones, around 81% occurring once. There are 16 residues in the CDR3. Germline V gives CDR1 PRHDT, CDR2 FYEKMQ (reference sequence). V was clipped by 3 bases and J by 3 bases; unmatched bases: 9. This clone came up a few times. As yet, its antigen is unknown. What was sequenced was PBMCs. The clonotype originates from a man aged 40-49 years in good health and CMV-seropositive. This rearrangement joins TRBV13 to TRBJ2-7; 9 bases align to TRBD1. The CDR3 bases are TGTGCCAGCAGCTTCGCCTCCGGGACAGGGTTCTACGAGCAGTACTTC. Translated: CASSFASGTGFYEQYF.